The 20 T cell receptor beta chains in this list originate from one sample, sequenced in a study of blood T cell repertoires in COVID-19. The repertoire was sequenced with immunoSEQ multiplex PCR; TCRdb's copy has only in-frame clones and lacks some. Of fewer than 150,000 clones listed, under 90% are singletons. The source material was peripheral blood. The receptors derive from a woman of 80 years or more in a cohort sampled during active or convalescent COVID-19.

The chain employs TRBV12-3 or TRBV12-4 and TRBJ1-1; a possible D gene is TRBD1 (6 bases). This CDR3 comprises 13 residues. V was trimmed by 6 bases and J by 0 bases, leaving 8 bases between them. CDR3 residues: CASSRGMNTEAFF. In nucleotides, the CDR3 is TGTGCCAGCAGCAGGGGAATGAACACTGAAGCTTTCTTT.

This chain uses TRBV7-8 with TRBJ1-2; no clear D. The CDR3 has 14 residues. Between the trimmed V and J ends, which lost 5 bases and 7 bases, there was a span of 17 bases. Germline-derived CDR1 and CDR2 are SGHVS and FQNEAQ. CDR3 amino acids: CASSPRGRARGYTF. The CDR3 coding sequence is TGTGCCAGCAGCCCGAGAGGGAGGGCGCGTGGCTACACCTTC.

The J gene is TRBJ1-1, the V gene TRBV12-3 or TRBV12-4; no clear D gene. Trimming took off 6 bases at V and 3 bases at J, with 8 bases between the two ends. The CDR3 length is 12 residues. The CDR3 loop reads CASRSQHTEAFF. In nucleotides, the CDR3 is TGTGCCAGCAGAAGCCAACACACTGAAGCTTTCTTT.

This chain's CDR3 is CASSQEGRGWNQPQHF. The DNA of the CDR3 is TGCGCCAGCAGCCAAGAGGGCAGGGGGTGGAATCAGCCCCAGCATTTT. This chain connects TRBV4-1 to TRBJ1-5; 7 positions match TRBD1. The CDR3 sequence is 16 residues long. Germline loops: CDR1 MGHRA, CDR2 YSYEKL. V lost 0 bases to trimming and J lost 4 bases; unmatched junction nucleotides: 6.

V is TRBV27 and J is TRBJ2-6; D gene unclear. V lost 5 bases and J 0 bases, leaving 8 bases between the germline ends. The germline V gene encodes CDR1 MNHEY and CDR2 SMNVEV (reference sequence). The CDR3 has 15 residues. As DNA, the CDR3 is TGTGCCAGCAGTCCTCACAGCTCTGGGGCCAACGTCCTGACTTTC. This sequence encodes CASSPHSSGANVLTF.

This clone was picked up a small number of times. The chain joins TRBV4-3 to TRBJ2-1, with TRBD1 as a possible D gene (5 bases). Between the trimmed V and J ends, which lost 0 bases and 4 bases, there was a span of 19 bases. This CDR3 region has 18 residues. Germline V gene sequence: CDR1 LGHNA, CDR2 YSLEER. CDR3 in amino acids: CASSQDYRAGRIYNEQFF. Written as DNA, the CDR3 is TGCGCCAGCAGCCAAGATTATCGGGCAGGGCGAATTTACAATGAGCAGTTCTTC.

In nucleotides, the CDR3 is TGTGCCACCAGGCCCGGGACAGGGTACGCGAACACTGAAGCTTTCTTT. This gives the protein CATRPGTGYANTEAFF. The chain carries TRBV24-1 and TRBJ1-1, with TRBD1 matching 9 bases. Germline V CDR1 and CDR2: KGHDR, SFDVKD. The CDR3 covers 16 residues. The V and J ends lost 7 bases and 1 base, in that order; junction bases with no gene match: 9.

The chain uses TRBV12-3 or TRBV12-4 and TRBJ1-1, with TRBD1 matching over 7 bases. V trimming: 9 bases; J trimming: 5 bases; junction bases outside the gene matches: 3. This CDR3 comprises 11 residues. CDR3 loop: CASDRDTEAFF. DNA for the CDR3: TGTGCCAGTGACAGGGATACTGAAGCTTTCTTT.

The chain has TRBV10-1 and TRBJ1-3; D remains ambiguous. Per germline, CDR1 WNHNN and CDR2 SYGVQD (reference sequence). The CDR3 sequence is 14 residues long. The V end was cut by 11 bases, the J end by 0 bases, with 14 bases between. The CDR3 reads CASRRQTSGNTIYF. CDR3 nucleotide sequence: TGCGCCTCTCGGCGGCAGACCTCTGGAAACACCATATATTTT.

This clone was seen only a few times. The chain employs TRBV24-1 and TRBJ2-2; D possibly corresponds to TRBD1 (6 bases). V was shortened by 0 bases and J by 1 base, with 8 bases between the two germline ends. Per germline, CDR1 KGHDR and CDR2 SFDVKD. CDR3 size: 16 residues. DNA for the CDR3: TGTGCCACCAGTGATTTGCGGGGACAGAACACCGGGGAGCTGTTTTTT. This codes for CATSDLRGQNTGELFF.

The chain combines TRBV5-1 with TRBJ2-1; 16 bases map to TRBD2. The CDR3 contains 16 residues. Germline trimming cut 9 bases from V and 6 bases from J; bases unmatched to any gene: 9. In germline, CDR1 is SGHRS, CDR2 YFSETQ. The CDR3 reads CATNQGTSGGVNEQFF. In nucleotides, the CDR3 is TGCGCCACCAACCAAGGGACTAGCGGGGGGGTCAATGAGCAGTTCTTC.

This clone was counted a single time. The chain couples TRBV28 to TRBJ2-5; D gene unclear. Germline values: CDR1 MDHEN, CDR2 SYDVKM. The CDR3 has 17 residues. V was pared by 3 bases and J by 1 base, with 18 bases between. CDR3 DNA sequence: TGTGCCAGCAGTTTCCCCTTAGGTTCGGGTCTCCAAGAGACCCAGTACTTC. This translates into CASSFPLGSGLQETQYF.

V and J are TRBV27 and TRBJ1-5, with 9 bases matching TRBD1. In germline, CDR1 is MNHEY, CDR2 SMNVEV (reference sequence). Unmatched junction bases numbered 20, after V lost 0 bases and J lost 2 bases. The CDR3 covers 22 residues. For the CDR3, the DNA is TGTGCCAGCAGTTTATCAGGGGGGGGATATTGGGGACAGGGCCGAGGCAATCAGCCCCAGCATTTT. This sequence encodes CASSLSGGGYWGQGRGNQPQHF.

The chain recombines TRBV19 with TRBJ1-2, with a tentative D call TRBD1 (5 bases). Germline loops: CDR1 LNHDA, CDR2 SQIVND (reference sequence). Trimming shortened V by 2 bases and J by 5 bases, and 9 bases separated the two germline ends. The CDR3 covers 13 residues. CDR3 sequence (DNA): TGTGCCAGTAGTATATATCCAGGGTATGGCTACACCTTC. Translated, it gives CASSIYPGYGYTF.

This clone was seen only once. The V gene is TRBV18, the J gene TRBJ2-1, with a tentative D call TRBD1 (6 bases). The CDR3 loop spans 14 amino acids. CDR1 is KGHSH, CDR2 LQKENI, per germline. V was cut by 2 bases and J by 3 bases, with 8 bases left in between. The CDR3, as DNA: TGTGCCAGCTCACCAGAGGGGGTCTACAATGAGCAGTTCTTC. It is translated as CASSPEGVYNEQFF.

V is TRBV18 and J is TRBJ1-1; TRBD1 is a possible D gene (5 bases). This CDR3 spans 16 amino acids. Trimming pared 4 bases from V and 3 bases from J, leaving 18 bases between. Germline V gene sequence: CDR1 KGHSH, CDR2 LQKENI. CDR3 nucleotide sequence: TGTGCCAGCTCACATATCCAGGGCTCGACGGACACTGAAGCTTTCTTT. It yields the protein CASSHIQGSTDTEAFF.

The chain uses TRBV5-5 and TRBJ2-5; the match to TRBD1 covers 7 bases. The CDR3 runs 15 residues. Looked up from germline, CDR1 is SGHKS and CDR2 is YYEKEE (reference sequence). V lost 5 bases and J lost 3; bases outside the gene matches: 10. The CDR3 protein is CASSFGSGQKETQYF. CDR3 DNA sequence: TGTGCCAGCAGTTTTGGCTCGGGACAGAAAGAGACCCAGTACTTC.

The chain links TRBV28 to TRBJ2-5; TRBD1 matches 8 bases. In germline, CDR1 is MDHEN, CDR2 SYDVKM. CDR3 length equals 15 residues. V gave up 5 bases and J gave up 3 bases; unmatched junction bases: 8. CDR3: CASSPGQGGKETQYF. The CDR3 DNA follows: TGTGCCAGCAGTCCCGGACAGGGTGGAAAAGAGACCCAGTACTTC.

This chain joins TRBV19 and TRBJ1-1; D remains unclear. The CDR3 runs to 13 residues. CDR1 and CDR2 from the germline V gene are LNHDA and SQIVND (reference sequence). V lost 9 bases, J lost 0 bases, and 11 bases lay in between. CDR3 coding DNA: TGTGCCAGCACTCAGGTCATGAACACTGAAGCTTTCTTT. Protein: CASTQVMNTEAFF.

The rearrangement uses TRBV3-1 (or the pseudogene TRBV3-2) and TRBJ1-2, with TRBD1 as a possible D gene (5 bases). The V end was cut by 4 bases, the J end by 2 bases, with 17 bases between. From germline, CDR1 is LGHDT and CDR2 YNNKEL (reference sequence). CDR3 length equals 16 residues. The CDR3: CASSPYLRAGNYGYTF. CDR3 nucleotides: TGTGCCAGCAGCCCATACCTCAGGGCCGGAAACTATGGCTACACCTTC.